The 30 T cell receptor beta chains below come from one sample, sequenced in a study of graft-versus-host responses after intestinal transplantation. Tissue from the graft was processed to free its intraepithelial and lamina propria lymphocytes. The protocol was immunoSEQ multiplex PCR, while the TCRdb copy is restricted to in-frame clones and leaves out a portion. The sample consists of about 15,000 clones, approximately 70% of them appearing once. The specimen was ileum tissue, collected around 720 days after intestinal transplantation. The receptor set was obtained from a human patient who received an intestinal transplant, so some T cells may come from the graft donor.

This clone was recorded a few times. CDR3 loop: CAWNWGGGYGYTF. The CDR3, as DNA: TGTGCCTGGAATTGGGGGGGAGGCTATGGCTACACCTTC. This chain links TRBV30 with TRBJ1-2, with D perhaps matching TRBD1 (5 bases). Between the trimmed V and J ends, which lost 4 bases and 4 bases, there was a span of 13 bases. Germline CDR1 is GTSNPN and CDR2 is SVGIG (reference sequence). CDR3 length: 13 residues. The full variable domain, in which reference TRBV30 and TRBJ1-2 provide the parts outside the CDR3, is SQTIHQWPATLVQPVGSPLSLECTVEGTSNPNLYWYRQAAGRGLQLLFYSVGIGQISSEVPQNLSASRPQDRQFILSSKKLLLSDSGFYLCAWNWGGGYGYTFGSGTRLTVV.

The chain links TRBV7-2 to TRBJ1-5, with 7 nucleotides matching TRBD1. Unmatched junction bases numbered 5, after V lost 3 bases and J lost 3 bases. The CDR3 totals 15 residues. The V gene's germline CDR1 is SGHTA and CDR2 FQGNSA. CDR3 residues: CASSLNRGNNQPQHF. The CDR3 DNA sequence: TGTGCCAGCAGCTTGAACAGGGGCAACAATCAGCCCCAGCATTTT.

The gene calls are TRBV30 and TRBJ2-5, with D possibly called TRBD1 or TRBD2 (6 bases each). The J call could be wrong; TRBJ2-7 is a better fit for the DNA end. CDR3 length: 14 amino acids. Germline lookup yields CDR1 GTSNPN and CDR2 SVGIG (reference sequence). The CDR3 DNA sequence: TGTGCCTGGAGCTGGCGGGACATCTCCTACGAGCAGTACTTC. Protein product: CAWSWRDISYEQYF.

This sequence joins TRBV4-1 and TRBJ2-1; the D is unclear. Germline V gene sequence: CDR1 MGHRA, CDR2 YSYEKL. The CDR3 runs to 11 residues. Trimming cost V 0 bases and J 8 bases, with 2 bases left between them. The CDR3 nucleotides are TGCGCCAGCAGCCAAGACGATGAGCAGTTCTTC. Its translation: CASSQDDEQFF.

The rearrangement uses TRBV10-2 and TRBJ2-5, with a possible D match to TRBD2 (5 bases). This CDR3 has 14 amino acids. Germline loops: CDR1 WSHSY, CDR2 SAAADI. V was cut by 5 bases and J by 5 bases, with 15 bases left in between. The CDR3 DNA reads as TGCGCCAGCAGTTTCGGGATCCCCGGGGAGACCCAGTACTTC. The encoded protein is CASSFGIPGETQYF.

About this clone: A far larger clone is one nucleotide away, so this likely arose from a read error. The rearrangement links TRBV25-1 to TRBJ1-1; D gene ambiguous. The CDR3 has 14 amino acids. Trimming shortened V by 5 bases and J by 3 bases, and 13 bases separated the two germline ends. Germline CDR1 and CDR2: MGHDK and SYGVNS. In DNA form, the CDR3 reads TGTGCCAGCAGTCTGGCGAGGGCCTACACTGAAGCTTTCTTT. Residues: CASSLARAYTEAFF.

This CDR3 is CASSQFSQGGSGELFF. The CDR3, as DNA: TGCGCCAGCAGCCAATTTTCCCAGGGGGGATCCGGGGAGCTGTTTTTT. The chain combines TRBV4-3 with TRBJ2-2, with D maybe TRBD1 (7 bases). The germline gives CDR1 LGHNA, CDR2 YSLEER. CDR3 size: 16 residues. The V end lost 2 bases, the J end lost 6 bases, and 16 bases lay between the germline ends.

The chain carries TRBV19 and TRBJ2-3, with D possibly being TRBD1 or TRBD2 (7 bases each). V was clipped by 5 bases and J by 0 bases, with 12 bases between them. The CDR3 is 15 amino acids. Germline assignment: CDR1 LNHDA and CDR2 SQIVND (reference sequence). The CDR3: CASSGRGRSTDTQYF. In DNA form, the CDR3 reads TGTGCCAGTAGTGGGAGGGGGCGCAGCACAGATACGCAGTATTTT. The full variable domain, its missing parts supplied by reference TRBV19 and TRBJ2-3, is DGGITQSPKYLFRKEGQNVTLSCEQNLNHDAMYWYRQDPGQGLRLIYYSQIVNDFQKGDIAEGYSVSREKKESFPLTVTSAQKNPTAFYLCASSGRGRSTDTQYFGPGTRLTVL.

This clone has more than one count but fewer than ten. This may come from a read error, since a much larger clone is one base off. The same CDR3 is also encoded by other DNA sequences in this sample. DNA of the CDR3: TGCGCCAGCAGCCTTGGACAGGGAGGAGAGGAAAAACTGTTTTTT. Protein: CASSLGQGGEEKLFF. The chain is built from TRBV4-1 and TRBJ1-4; 8 positions match TRBD1. Germline trimming cut 4 bases from V and 8 bases from J; bases unmatched to any gene: 9. In germline, CDR1 is MGHRA, CDR2 YSYEKL. There are 15 residues in the CDR3.

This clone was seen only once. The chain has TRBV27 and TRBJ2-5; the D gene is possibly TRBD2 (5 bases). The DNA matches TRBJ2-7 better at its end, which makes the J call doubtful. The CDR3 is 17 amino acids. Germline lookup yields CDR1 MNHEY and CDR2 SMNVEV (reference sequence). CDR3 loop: CASSLFRPTSYSYEQYF. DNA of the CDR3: TGTGCCAGCAGTTTATTTAGGCCTACTAGTTACTCCTACGAGCAGTACTTC.

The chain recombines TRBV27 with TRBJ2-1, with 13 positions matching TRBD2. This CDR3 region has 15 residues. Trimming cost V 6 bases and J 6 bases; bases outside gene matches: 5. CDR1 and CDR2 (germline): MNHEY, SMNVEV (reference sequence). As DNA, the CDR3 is TGTGCCAGCAGCCCCGGGACTAGCGGGATCAATGAGCAGTTCTTC. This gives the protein CASSPGTSGINEQFF.

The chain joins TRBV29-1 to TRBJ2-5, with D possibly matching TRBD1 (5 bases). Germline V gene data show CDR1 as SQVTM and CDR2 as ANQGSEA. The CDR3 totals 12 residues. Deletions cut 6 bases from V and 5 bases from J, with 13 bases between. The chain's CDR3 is CSVVTGWETQYF. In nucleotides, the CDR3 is TGCAGCGTCGTCACAGGTTGGGAGACCCAGTACTTC.

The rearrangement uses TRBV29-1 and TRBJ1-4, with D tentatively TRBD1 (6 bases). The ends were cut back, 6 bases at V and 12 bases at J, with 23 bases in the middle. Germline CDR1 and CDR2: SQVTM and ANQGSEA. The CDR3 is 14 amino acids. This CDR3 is CSVATGLYGGELFF. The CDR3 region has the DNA TGCAGCGTCGCTACAGGGCTATATGGGGGAGAACTGTTTTTT.

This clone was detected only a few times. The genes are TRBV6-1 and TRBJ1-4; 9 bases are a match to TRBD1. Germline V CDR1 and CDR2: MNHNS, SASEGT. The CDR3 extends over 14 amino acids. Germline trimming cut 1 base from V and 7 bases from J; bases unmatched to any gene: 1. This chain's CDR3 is CASSEGTGAEKLFF. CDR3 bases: TGTGCCAGCAGTGAAGGGACAGGGGCTGAAAAACTGTTTTTT.

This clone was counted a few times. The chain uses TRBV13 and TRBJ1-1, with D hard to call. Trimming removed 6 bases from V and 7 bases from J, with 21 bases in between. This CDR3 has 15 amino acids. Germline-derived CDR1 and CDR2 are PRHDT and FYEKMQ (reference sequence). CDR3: CASSLRGPVGSEAFF. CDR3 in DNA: TGTGCCAGCAGTTTACGAGGCCCCGTGGGGAGTGAAGCTTTCTTT.

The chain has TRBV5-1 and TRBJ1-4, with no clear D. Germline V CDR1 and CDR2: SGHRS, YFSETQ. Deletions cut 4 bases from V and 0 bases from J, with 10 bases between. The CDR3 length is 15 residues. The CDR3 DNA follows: TGCGCCAGCAGCCCTCAACCTGCAACTAATGAAAAACTGTTTTTT. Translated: CASSPQPATNEKLFF.

In nucleotides, the CDR3 is TGTGCCAGCAGTTTAGGCGCGGTTTCCTCCTACGAGCAGTACTTC. This sequence encodes CASSLGAVSSYEQYF. The V gene is TRBV28, the J gene TRBJ2-7; D is uncertain. This CDR3 has 15 residues. The germline gives CDR1 MDHEN, CDR2 SYDVKM. Trimming stripped 2 bases from V and 0 bases from J, with 11 bases between.

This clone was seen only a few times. DNA of the CDR3: TGTGCCAGTAGTGCCGCTCCAGGGTATGGCTACACCTTC. Translating it yields CASSAAPGYGYTF. V is TRBV19 and J is TRBJ1-2, with D tentatively TRBD1 (5 bases). The CDR3 contains 13 residues. V gave up 5 bases and J gave up 5 bases, with 12 bases separating them. Per the germline V gene, CDR1 is LNHDA and CDR2 is SQIVND (reference sequence).

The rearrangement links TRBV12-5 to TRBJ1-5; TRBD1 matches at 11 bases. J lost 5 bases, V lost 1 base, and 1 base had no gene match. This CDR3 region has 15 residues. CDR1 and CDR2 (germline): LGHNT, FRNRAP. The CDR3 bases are TGTGCTAGTGGTTTGGGGACAGGGGGCGATCAGCCCCAGCATTTT. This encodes CASGLGTGGDQPQHF.

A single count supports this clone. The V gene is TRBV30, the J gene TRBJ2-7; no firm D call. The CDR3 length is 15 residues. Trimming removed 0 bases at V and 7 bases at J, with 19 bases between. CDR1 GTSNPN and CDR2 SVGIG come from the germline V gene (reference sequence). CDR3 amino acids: CAWSVPSRPAREQYF. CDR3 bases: TGTGCCTGGAGTGTACCCTCTCGACCAGCGAGGGAGCAGTACTTC.

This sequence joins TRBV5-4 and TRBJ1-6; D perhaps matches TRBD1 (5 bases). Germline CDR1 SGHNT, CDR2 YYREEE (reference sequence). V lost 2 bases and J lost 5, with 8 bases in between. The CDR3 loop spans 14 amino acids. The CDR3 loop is CASSFRGNNSPLHF. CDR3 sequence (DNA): TGTGCCAGCAGCTTCCGGGGGAATAATTCACCCCTCCACTTT.

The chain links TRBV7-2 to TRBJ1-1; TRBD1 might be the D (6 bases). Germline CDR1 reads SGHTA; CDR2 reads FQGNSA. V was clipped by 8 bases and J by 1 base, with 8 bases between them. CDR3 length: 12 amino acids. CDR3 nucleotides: TGTGCCAGCGGACAGTCGAACACTGAAGCTTTCTTT. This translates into CASGQSNTEAFF.

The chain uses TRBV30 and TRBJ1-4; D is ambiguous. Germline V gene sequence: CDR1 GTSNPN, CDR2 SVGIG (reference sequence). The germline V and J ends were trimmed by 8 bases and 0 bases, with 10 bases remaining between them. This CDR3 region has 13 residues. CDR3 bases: TGTGCCGGCGAAGAGGCAACTAATGAAAAACTGTTTTTT. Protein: CAGEEATNEKLFF.

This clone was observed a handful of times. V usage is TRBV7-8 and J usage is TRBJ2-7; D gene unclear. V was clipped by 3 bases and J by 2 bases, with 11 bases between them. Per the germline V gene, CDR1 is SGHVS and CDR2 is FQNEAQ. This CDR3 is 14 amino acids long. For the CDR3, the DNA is TGTGCCAGCAGCTTTAGACGGAATACCTACGAGCAGTACTTC. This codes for CASSFRRNTYEQYF.

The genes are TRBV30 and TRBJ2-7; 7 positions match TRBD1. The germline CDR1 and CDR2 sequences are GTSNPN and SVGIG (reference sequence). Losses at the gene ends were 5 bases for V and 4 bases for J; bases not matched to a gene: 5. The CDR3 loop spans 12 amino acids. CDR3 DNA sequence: TGTGCCTGGTCCCAGACAGGGTACGAGCAGTACTTC. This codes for CAWSQTGYEQYF.

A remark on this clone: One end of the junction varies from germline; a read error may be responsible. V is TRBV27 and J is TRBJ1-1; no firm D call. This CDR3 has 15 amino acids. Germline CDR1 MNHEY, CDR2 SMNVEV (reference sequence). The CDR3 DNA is TGTGCCAGCATTTTACGAGGCCCCGTGGTGAGTGAAGCTTTCTTT. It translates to CASILRGPVVSEAFF.

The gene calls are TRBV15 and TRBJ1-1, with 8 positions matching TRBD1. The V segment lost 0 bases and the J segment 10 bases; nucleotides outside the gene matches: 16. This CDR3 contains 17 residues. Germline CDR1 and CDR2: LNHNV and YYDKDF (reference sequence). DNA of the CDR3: TGTGCCACCAGCAGAGATTTGGTTATTTGGCAAACAGGGGGAGCTTTCTTT. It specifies CATSRDLVIWQTGGAFF.

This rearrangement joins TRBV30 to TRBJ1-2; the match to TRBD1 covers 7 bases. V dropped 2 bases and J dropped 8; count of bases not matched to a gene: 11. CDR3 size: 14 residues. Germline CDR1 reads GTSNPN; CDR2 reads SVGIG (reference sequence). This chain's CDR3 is CAWSIYTGAGGYTF. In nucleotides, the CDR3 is TGTGCCTGGAGTATCTACACAGGGGCGGGAGGCTACACCTTC.

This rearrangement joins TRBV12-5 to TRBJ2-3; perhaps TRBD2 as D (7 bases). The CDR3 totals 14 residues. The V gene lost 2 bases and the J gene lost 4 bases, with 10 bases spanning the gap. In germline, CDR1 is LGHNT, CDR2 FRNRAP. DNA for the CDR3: TGTGCTAGTGGTTTGCGGGGGGCGGCAGATACGCAGTATTTT. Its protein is CASGLRGAADTQYF.

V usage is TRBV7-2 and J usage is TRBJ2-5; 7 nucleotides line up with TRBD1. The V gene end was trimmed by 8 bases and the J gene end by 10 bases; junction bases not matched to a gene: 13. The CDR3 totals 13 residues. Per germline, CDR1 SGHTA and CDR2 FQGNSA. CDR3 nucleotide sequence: TGTGCCAGCTCCCGGGACAGCCAATCCGACCAGTACTTC. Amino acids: CASSRDSQSDQYF.